One and the same sample provided the 13 T cell receptor beta chains below, sequenced in a study of T cell responses to AZD1222 COVID-19 vaccine. Assay used: immunoSEQ multiplex PCR; TCRdb lists only in-frame clones, some missing. Of about 96,000 clones listed, about nine tenths are singletons. Sequenced material: peripheral blood, taken on day 0 of AZD1222 vaccination. The receptor source for this set is an adult in good health.

V and J are TRBV4-1 and TRBJ2-7; D gene unclear. Germline values: CDR1 MGHRA, CDR2 YSYEKL. The ends were cut back, 1 base at V and 3 bases at J, with 13 bases in the middle. The length of the CDR3 is 15 residues. CDR3 in DNA: TGCGCCAGCAGCCAAGGGCCGAATCCCCACTACGAGCAGTACTTC. This gives the protein CASSQGPNPHYEQYF.

The V and J genes are TRBV3-1 (or the pseudogene TRBV3-2) and TRBJ1-2; D is possibly TRBD1 (6 bases). This CDR3 region has 16 residues. CDR1 and CDR2 from the germline V gene are LGHDT and YNNKEL (reference sequence). Trimming shortened V by 0 bases and J by 5 bases, and 16 bases separated the two germline ends. The CDR3 here is CASSQDPLPRGYGYTF. The CDR3 DNA reads as TGTGCCAGCAGCCAAGATCCCTTGCCCAGGGGATATGGCTACACCTTC.

The CDR3 region is CASRTTGTGHSPLHF. The DNA of the CDR3 is TGTGCCAGCAGGACAACCGGGACAGGGCATTCACCCCTCCACTTT. The chain is built from TRBV5-4 and TRBJ1-6; 9 bases match TRBD1. The junction had 8 bases not matched to a gene; V was cut back by 5 bases and J by 8 bases. Germline V CDR1 and CDR2: SGHNT, YYREEE (reference sequence). This CDR3 has 15 amino acids.

V usage is TRBV6-1 and J usage is TRBJ2-3; 10 bases are shared with TRBD2. From germline, CDR1 is MNHNS and CDR2 SASEGT. J lost 1 base, V lost 3 bases, and 4 bases had no gene match. This CDR3 contains 16 residues. The CDR3 DNA follows: TGTGCCAGCAGTGAGTCCCTAGCGGGGGGCACAGATACGCAGTATTTT. This sequence encodes CASSESLAGGTDTQYF.

V and J are TRBV2 and TRBJ1-1, with a possible D match to TRBD1 (5 bases). Germline CDR1 SNHLY, CDR2 FYNNEI. There are 14 residues in the CDR3. Trimming stripped 6 bases from V and 4 bases from J, with 15 bases between. CDR3 sequence: CASRAQSGGTEAFF. In nucleotides, the CDR3 is TGTGCCAGCAGGGCTCAGAGTGGGGGCACTGAAGCTTTCTTT.

The chain has TRBV29-1 and TRBJ2-3, with a possible D match to TRBD1 (7 bases). The CDR3 extends over 17 amino acids. V lost 0 bases and J lost 4, with 20 bases in between. The germline gives CDR1 SQVTM, CDR2 ANQGSEA. The CDR3 DNA follows: TGCAGCGTTGAAGATCGGGGGATGACAGGGTCCGCAGATACGCAGTATTTT. This sequence encodes CSVEDRGMTGSADTQYF.

The rearrangement joins TRBV6-5 to TRBJ1-1, with D maybe TRBD1 (5 bases). Between the trimmed V and J ends, which lost 0 bases and 5 bases, there was a span of 16 bases. The length of the CDR3 is 16 residues. Germline assignment: CDR1 MNHEY and CDR2 SVGAGI. The CDR3 DNA reads as TGTGCCAGCAGTTACTCCCCTCGGGGGGGTGGGACTGAAGCTTTCTTT. Protein: CASSYSPRGGGTEAFF.

This clone has only a few counts. The CDR3 DNA sequence: TGTGCTAGTGGTTTGTCTGGGACTCACCTAATGGGGCAGTTCTTC. It is translated as CASGLSGTHLMGQFF. The chain has TRBV12-5 and TRBJ2-1, with a possible D match to TRBD2 (6 bases). The CDR3 consists of 15 residues. The germline V and J ends were trimmed by 2 bases and 12 bases, with 20 bases remaining between them. The germline V gene has CDR1 LGHNT and CDR2 FRNRAP.

The chain is built from TRBV5-1 and TRBJ2-7, with TRBD1 identical over 9 bases. The CDR3 sequence is 15 residues long. V shed 4 bases and J 1 base; nucleotides not matched to a gene: 6. Germline V gives CDR1 SGHRS, CDR2 YFSETQ. Here the CDR3 reads CASSEWTGASYEQYF. The CDR3 coding sequence is TGCGCCAGCAGCGAATGGACAGGGGCGTCCTACGAGCAGTACTTC.

Regarding this clone: Other DNA sequences in the sample encode the same CDR3. This rearrangement joins TRBV28 to TRBJ1-4, with 9 nucleotides matching TRBD1. The CDR3 is made up of 14 amino acids. The germline CDR1 and CDR2 sequences are MDHEN and SYDVKM. The trim removed 6 bases at V and 8 bases at J, leaving 7 bases unmatched. CDR3 nucleotides: TGTGCCAGCAGCCTGGACAGGGGTCGGGAAAAACTGTTTTTT. This gives the protein CASSLDRGREKLFF.

This CDR3 reads CASSLGGLLYGYTF. CDR3 nucleotides: TGTGCCAGCAGCTTGGGGGGGCTGCTCTATGGCTACACCTTC. The chain combines TRBV7-8 with TRBJ1-2; a possible D gene is TRBD1 (6 bases). Germline lookup yields CDR1 SGHVS and CDR2 FQNEAQ. V shed 3 bases and J shed 4 bases, with 12 bases lying between them. CDR3 length: 14 residues.

The chain recombines TRBV30 with TRBJ1-5; no clear D. The germline V and J ends were trimmed by 2 bases and 7 bases, with 12 bases remaining between them. The germline CDR1 and CDR2 sequences are GTSNPN and SVGIG (reference sequence). The CDR3 loop spans 13 amino acids. As DNA, the CDR3 is TGTGCCTGGAGTTCGGCAGGTTCGCAGCCCCAGCATTTT. It is translated as CAWSSAGSQPQHF. The complete variable domain, with remaining parts taken from reference TRBV30 and TRBJ1-5, reads SQTIHQWPATLVQPVGSPLSLECTVEGTSNPNLYWYRQAAGRGLQLLFYSVGIGQISSEVPQNLSASRPQDRQFILSSKKLLLSDSGFYLCAWSSAGSQPQHFGDGTRLSIL.

The chain carries TRBV30 and TRBJ1-1; possible D gene TRBD1, 6 bases. The V gene's germline CDR1 is GTSNPN and CDR2 SVGIG (reference sequence). V shed 1 base and J shed 4 bases, with 19 bases lying between them. This CDR3 has 16 residues. CDR3: CAWSAVYRAEGTEAFF. CDR3 in DNA: TGTGCCTGGAGTGCCGTATACAGGGCTGAGGGCACTGAAGCTTTCTTT.